These T cell receptor beta chains were read from a single sample in a study of blood T cell repertoires in COVID-19. Method: immunoSEQ multiplex PCR; TCRdb's copy keeps in-frame clones and lacks some. The sample has 50,000 to 55,000 clones, about 80% seen once. The sequenced sample was peripheral blood. All receptors derive from a human donor in a cohort sampled during active COVID-19. Both conserved end residues are part of each CDR3. The D gene is left open where the match is weak. Clone size is shown for a subset of rows, as once, few, many or a class of expanded clone.

j_call | v_call | clone_size | d_call | cdr3_nt | cdr3_aa
TRBJ2-7 | TRBV28 | . | . | TGTGCCAGCAGTTCAAACAGGGTAGGCTCCTACGAGCAGTACTTC | CASSSNRVGSYEQYF
TRBJ2-3 | TRBV7-9 | once | . | TGTGCCAGCAGCTTAACTAGCAGCACAGATACGCAGTATTTT | CASSLTSSTDTQYF
TRBJ1-6 | TRBV9 | . | TRBD1 | TGTGCCAGCAGCGTAACCGCAGGGGGCGGTTCACCCCTCCACTTT | CASSVTAGGGSPLHF
TRBJ2-1 | TRBV4-2 | . | . | TGTGCCAGCAGCCAAGACGTCCAGCGGCGACCCGGTGGGCAGTTCTTC | CASSQDVQRRPGGQFF
TRBJ2-3 | TRBV29-1 | . | TRBD2 | TGCAGCACTACCGGCGCGGGGGGCACAGATACGCAGTATTTT | CSTTGAGGTDTQYF
TRBJ2-7 | TRBV6-6 | . | . | TGTGCCAGCAGTTACTCGATCGGGGGCGAGCAGTACTTC | CASSYSIGGEQYF
TRBJ1-2 | TRBV24-1 | . | . | TGTGCCACCGCCGCCGGGGACTCCTATGGCTACACCTTC | CATAAGDSYGYTF
TRBJ2-7 | TRBV29-1 | . | . | TGCAGCGTTCCGGGGGTCGGACTCGAGCAGTACTTC | CSVPGVGLEQYF
TRBJ1-6 | TRBV6-2/TRBV6-3 | . | TRBD1 | TGTGCCAGCAGTTACTACCGGGACAGCAATTCACCCCTCCACTTT | CASSYYRDSNSPLHF
TRBJ1-2 | TRBV7-3 | . | . | TGTGCCAGCAGCCCCGTCATCCGCAGGCCCTCCCGAGGCTACACCTTC | CASSPVIRRPSRGYTF
TRBJ2-7 | TRBV5-4 | . | . | TGTGCCAGCACCCCAGATAGCGCCCCCTACGAGCAGTACTTC | CASTPDSAPYEQYF
TRBJ1-3 | TRBV28 | . | . | TGTGCCAGCAGACGTCAGGGCACCATATATTTT | CASRRQGTIYF
TRBJ1-3 | TRBV27 | few | . | TGTGCCAGCAGGCAACAGTCCTCTGGAAACACCATATATTTT | CASRQQSSGNTIYF
TRBJ2-7 | TRBV5-1 | once | . | TGCGCCAGCAGCCATCCCCAGGGCCTACCCTACGAGCAGTACTTC | CASSHPQGLPYEQYF
TRBJ2-5 | TRBV27 | . | . | TGTGCCAGCAGTGAAACCGGGGTCCAAGAGACCCAGTACTTC | CASSETGVQETQYF
TRBJ2-7 | TRBV28 | . | TRBD2 | TGTGCCAGCAGCGCCTGGGGCGGGGGTACCTACGAGCAGTACTTC | CASSAWGGGTYEQYF
TRBJ1-4 | TRBV3-1/TRBV3-2 | . | TRBD1 | TGTGCCAGCAGCCGGGTCGGGACAGGGGGCGATAGGCTGTTTTTT | CASSRVGTGGDRLFF
TRBJ2-3 | TRBV9 | . | TRBD2 | TGTGCCAGCAGCGCAACCGGGACTAGCGGGAGTATGGGAGATACGCAGTATTTT | CASSATGTSGSMGDTQYF
TRBJ2-1 | TRBV5-8 | . | TRBD1 | TGTGCCAGCAGCTTGAGTGGGACAGGGTCCAATGAGCAGTTCTTC | CASSLSGTGSNEQFF
TRBJ2-3 | TRBV3-1/TRBV3-2 | . | TRBD1 | TGTGCCACCTTGGGGACAGGCACAGATACGCAGTATTTT | CATLGTGTDTQYF
TRBJ1-4 | TRBV6-5 | . | . | TGTGCCAGCAGTTACTCATACGCGGGGGGCGATGAAAAACTGTTTTTT | CASSYSYAGGDEKLFF
TRBJ2-3 | TRBV4-1 | few | . | TGCGCCAGCAGCCAGCCTCCGGGGGACCGGGGGTACACAGATACGCAGTATTTT | CASSQPPGDRGYTDTQYF
TRBJ1-2 | TRBV5-1 | . | . | TGCGCCAGCAGCTTCCCAGGGCAGACCTATGGCTACACCTTC | CASSFPGQTYGYTF
TRBJ1-2 | TRBV30 | . | . | TGTGCCTGGAGTGCGGAGCCGGCTACCTATGGCTACACCTTC | CAWSAEPATYGYTF
TRBJ2-7 | TRBV7-9 | many | . | TGTGCCAGCAGCTTGTCGTCCTACGAGCAGTACTTC | CASSLSSYEQYF
TRBJ2-7 | TRBV28 | . | TRBD1 | TGTGCCAGCAGTGACAGGACAGGGGAGTACGAGCAGTACTTC | CASSDRTGEYEQYF
TRBJ2-1 | TRBV7-2 | . | TRBD2 | TGTGCCAGCAGCAATAGCGGGGGGACGTCCAATGAGCAGTTCTTC | CASSNSGGTSNEQFF
TRBJ2-1 | TRBV24-1 | . | TRBD2 | TGTGCCACCAGTGACCCGGGACTAGGTCGCCATGAGCAGTTCTTC | CATSDPGLGRHEQFF
TRBJ2-7 | TRBV3-1/TRBV3-2 | few | TRBD2 | TGTGCCAGCAGCCAAGCGGCGGGGGCCTACGAGCAGTACTTC | CASSQAAGAYEQYF
TRBJ2-7 | TRBV24-1 | . | TRBD1 | TGTGCCACTGCTCTGCGCTGGGACAGGCCCTCCTACGAGCAGTACTTC | CATALRWDRPSYEQYF
TRBJ1-1 | TRBV18 | . | . | TGTGCCAGCTCACCGTATGTGGGCGCTGAAGCTTTCTTT | CASSPYVGAEAFF
TRBJ2-2 | TRBV3-1/TRBV3-2 | . | TRBD2 | TGTGCCAGCAGCCCGTCACTAGCGGGAGTTCTCGGGGAGCTGTTTTTT | CASSPSLAGVLGELFF
TRBJ2-4 | TRBV4-1 | . | TRBD2 | TGCGCCAGCAGCCGCGGAGGACTAGCGGGAGCAGCCAAAAACATTCAGTACTTC | CASSRGGLAGAAKNIQYF
TRBJ2-5 | TRBV5-6 | few | TRBD1 | TGTGCCAGCAGCTTCGGCCAGGGGGCCGGGGGGACCCAGTACTTC | CASSFGQGAGGTQYF
TRBJ2-7 | TRBV27 | . | TRBD1 | TGTGCCAGCAGTTTAAGGTGGGGACAGGGGATTTCTGAAGAGCAGTACTTC | CASSLRWGQGISEEQYF
TRBJ2-7 | TRBV7-9 | . | . | TGTGCCAGCAGCTTAACGGGGCGGGGGACATCCTACGAGCAGTACTTC | CASSLTGRGTSYEQYF
TRBJ2-7 | TRBV2 | . | TRBD1 | TGTGCCAGCAGTGGGACAGGGCTGAACTACGAGCAGTACTTC | CASSGTGLNYEQYF
TRBJ2-7 | TRBV6-6 | . | TRBD1 | TGTGCCAGCAGTCGGGACAGGGCCACCTACGAGCAGTACTTC | CASSRDRATYEQYF
TRBJ2-3 | TRBV30 | . | . | TGTGCCTGGAAGAGGGGGATCACAGATACGCAGTATTTT | CAWKRGITDTQYF
TRBJ2-7 | TRBV13 | . | . | TGTGCCAGCAGCTTTTCTACAGGGGAGGCCTACGAGCAGTACTTC | CASSFSTGEAYEQYF
TRBJ2-5 | TRBV7-9 | . | . | TGTGCCAGCAGCCACCCCCGGGGTTCAGGAGAGACCCAGTACTTC | CASSHPRGSGETQYF
TRBJ1-5 | TRBV21-1 | few | . | TGTGCCAGCAGCGCTTACGACAGGGCCCAGCATTTT | CASSAYDRAQHF